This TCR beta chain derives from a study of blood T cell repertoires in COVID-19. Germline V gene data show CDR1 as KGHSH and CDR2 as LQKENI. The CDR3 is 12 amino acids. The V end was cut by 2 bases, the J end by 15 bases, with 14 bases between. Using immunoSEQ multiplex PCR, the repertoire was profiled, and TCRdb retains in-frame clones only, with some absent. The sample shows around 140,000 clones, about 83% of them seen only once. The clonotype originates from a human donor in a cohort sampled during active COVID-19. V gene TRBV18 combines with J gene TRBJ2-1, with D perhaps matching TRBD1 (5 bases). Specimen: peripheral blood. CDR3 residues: CASSPRGNSGFF. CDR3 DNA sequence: TGTGCCAGCTCACCAAGGGGAAATTCGGGGTTCTTC.